This TCR beta chain was recovered during a study of T cell repertoires in cytomegalovirus infection. Germline CDR1 SGHTA, CDR2 FQGNSA. This CDR3 is built from 17 residues. The germline V and J ends were trimmed by 3 bases and 3 bases, with 20 bases remaining between them. The sample holds many counts of this clonotype. Its target is not known. TCRdb reanalysed the reads using MiXCR and keeps one entry per CDR3 protein. Of 200,000 to 300,000 distinct CDR3 sequences listed, roughly an eighth were seen once; the top ten hold around 1.6%. General study points: The ex vivo response was dominated by HLA-C-restricted CMV-specific TCR beta clonotypes.

The receptor was derived from a human donor in good health (CMV status not recorded). Some clones in this sample may be carry-over from other donors' samples. Source material: PBMCs. The chain joins TRBV7-2 to TRBJ1-1, with a tentative D call TRBD1 (6 bases). Here the CDR3 reads CASSFRRIISGDTEAFF. The CDR3 DNA sequence: TGTGCCAGCAGCTTCCGAAGGATTATTTCAGGGGACACTGAAGCTTTCTTT.